The 8 T cell receptor beta chains given below trace back to one sample, sequenced in a study of blood T cell repertoires in COVID-19. Sequencing used immunoSEQ multiplex PCR; TCRdb keeps in-frame clones, though not all of them. Among 90,000 or so clones, around 88% were seen once, and the ten largest hold less than 9%. The specimen sequenced was peripheral blood. Receptors originate from a man in his fifties or sixties with acute or convalescent COVID-19.

CDR3 loop: CAITSFRSSGGLDTQYF. The CDR3 region has the DNA TGTGCCATCACCTCATTCCGAAGCTCAGGGGGCTTGGATACGCAGTATTTT. The V and J genes are TRBV10-3 and TRBJ2-3; 8 nucleotides agree with TRBD1. CDR1 is ENHRY and CDR2 is SYGVKD in the germline V gene. CDR3 length: 17 residues. V was pared by 7 bases and J by 6 bases, with 18 bases of the junction left unmatched.

The chain uses TRBV21-1 and TRBJ1-1. TRBV21-1 counts as a pseudogene. The CDR3 covers 16 residues. The CDR3: CASSKGIGRANTEAFF. CDR3 in DNA: TGTGCCAGCAGCAAAGGAATAGGGAGGGCGAACACTGAAGCTTTCTTT.

The chain uses TRBV5-6 and TRBJ1-2; 10 bases are a match to TRBD1. V dropped 3 bases and J dropped 7; count of bases not matched to a gene: 6. The CDR3 runs to 14 residues. The germline gives CDR1 SGHDT, CDR2 YYEEEE. The CDR3 spells CASSSGTGVVGYTF. CDR3 nucleotide sequence: TGTGCCAGCAGCTCCGGGACAGGGGTGGTTGGCTACACCTTC.

V gene TRBV19 combines with J gene TRBJ1-2; 8 nucleotides match TRBD1. This CDR3 comprises 13 residues. The V and J ends lost 3 bases and 7 bases, in that order; junction bases with no gene match: 4. Per the germline V gene, CDR1 is LNHDA and CDR2 is SQIVND (reference sequence). CDR3 region: CASSIGQGGGYTF. The CDR3, as DNA: TGTGCCAGTAGTATCGGACAGGGCGGTGGCTACACCTTC.

The chain uses TRBV10-3 and TRBJ1-1, with D maybe TRBD1 (6 bases). V was shortened by 6 bases and J by 5 bases, with 13 bases between the two germline ends. Germline V gene lookup returns CDR1 ENHRY and CDR2 SYGVKD. The CDR3 is made up of 13 amino acids. CDR3 residues: CAIRTGPGTEAFF. CDR3 DNA sequence: TGTGCCATCAGGACAGGCCCGGGGACTGAAGCTTTCTTT.

The chain uses TRBV28 and TRBJ1-2; 7 bases align to TRBD1. This CDR3 has 14 residues. CDR1 is MDHEN and CDR2 is SYDVKM in the germline V gene. The V segment lost 5 bases and the J segment 7 bases; nucleotides outside the gene matches: 10. The CDR3 is CASSIRGPKGGYTF. The CDR3 nucleotides are TGTGCCAGCAGTATTAGGGGGCCAAAGGGTGGCTACACCTTC.

This clone was recorded once. V and J are TRBV25-1 and TRBJ2-5; 7 bases match TRBD1. The trim removed 1 base at V and 7 bases at J, leaving 9 bases unmatched. This CDR3 contains 15 residues. Germline CDR1 MGHDK, CDR2 SYGVNS. The CDR3 DNA reads TGTGCCAGCAGTGAATTTGGGACAGAGGGAAGGACCCAGTACTTC. It encodes CASSEFGTEGRTQYF.

V and J are TRBV12-5 and TRBJ2-1; TRBD2 aligns across 7 bases. Trimming took 3 bases from V and 0 from J; bases not matched to a gene: 5. Germline assignment: CDR1 LGHNT and CDR2 FRNRAP. The CDR3 totals 16 residues. The DNA for the CDR3 is TGTGCTAGTGGTTTACAAGCGGGGTACTCCTACAATGAGCAGTTCTTC. This codes for CASGLQAGYSYNEQFF.